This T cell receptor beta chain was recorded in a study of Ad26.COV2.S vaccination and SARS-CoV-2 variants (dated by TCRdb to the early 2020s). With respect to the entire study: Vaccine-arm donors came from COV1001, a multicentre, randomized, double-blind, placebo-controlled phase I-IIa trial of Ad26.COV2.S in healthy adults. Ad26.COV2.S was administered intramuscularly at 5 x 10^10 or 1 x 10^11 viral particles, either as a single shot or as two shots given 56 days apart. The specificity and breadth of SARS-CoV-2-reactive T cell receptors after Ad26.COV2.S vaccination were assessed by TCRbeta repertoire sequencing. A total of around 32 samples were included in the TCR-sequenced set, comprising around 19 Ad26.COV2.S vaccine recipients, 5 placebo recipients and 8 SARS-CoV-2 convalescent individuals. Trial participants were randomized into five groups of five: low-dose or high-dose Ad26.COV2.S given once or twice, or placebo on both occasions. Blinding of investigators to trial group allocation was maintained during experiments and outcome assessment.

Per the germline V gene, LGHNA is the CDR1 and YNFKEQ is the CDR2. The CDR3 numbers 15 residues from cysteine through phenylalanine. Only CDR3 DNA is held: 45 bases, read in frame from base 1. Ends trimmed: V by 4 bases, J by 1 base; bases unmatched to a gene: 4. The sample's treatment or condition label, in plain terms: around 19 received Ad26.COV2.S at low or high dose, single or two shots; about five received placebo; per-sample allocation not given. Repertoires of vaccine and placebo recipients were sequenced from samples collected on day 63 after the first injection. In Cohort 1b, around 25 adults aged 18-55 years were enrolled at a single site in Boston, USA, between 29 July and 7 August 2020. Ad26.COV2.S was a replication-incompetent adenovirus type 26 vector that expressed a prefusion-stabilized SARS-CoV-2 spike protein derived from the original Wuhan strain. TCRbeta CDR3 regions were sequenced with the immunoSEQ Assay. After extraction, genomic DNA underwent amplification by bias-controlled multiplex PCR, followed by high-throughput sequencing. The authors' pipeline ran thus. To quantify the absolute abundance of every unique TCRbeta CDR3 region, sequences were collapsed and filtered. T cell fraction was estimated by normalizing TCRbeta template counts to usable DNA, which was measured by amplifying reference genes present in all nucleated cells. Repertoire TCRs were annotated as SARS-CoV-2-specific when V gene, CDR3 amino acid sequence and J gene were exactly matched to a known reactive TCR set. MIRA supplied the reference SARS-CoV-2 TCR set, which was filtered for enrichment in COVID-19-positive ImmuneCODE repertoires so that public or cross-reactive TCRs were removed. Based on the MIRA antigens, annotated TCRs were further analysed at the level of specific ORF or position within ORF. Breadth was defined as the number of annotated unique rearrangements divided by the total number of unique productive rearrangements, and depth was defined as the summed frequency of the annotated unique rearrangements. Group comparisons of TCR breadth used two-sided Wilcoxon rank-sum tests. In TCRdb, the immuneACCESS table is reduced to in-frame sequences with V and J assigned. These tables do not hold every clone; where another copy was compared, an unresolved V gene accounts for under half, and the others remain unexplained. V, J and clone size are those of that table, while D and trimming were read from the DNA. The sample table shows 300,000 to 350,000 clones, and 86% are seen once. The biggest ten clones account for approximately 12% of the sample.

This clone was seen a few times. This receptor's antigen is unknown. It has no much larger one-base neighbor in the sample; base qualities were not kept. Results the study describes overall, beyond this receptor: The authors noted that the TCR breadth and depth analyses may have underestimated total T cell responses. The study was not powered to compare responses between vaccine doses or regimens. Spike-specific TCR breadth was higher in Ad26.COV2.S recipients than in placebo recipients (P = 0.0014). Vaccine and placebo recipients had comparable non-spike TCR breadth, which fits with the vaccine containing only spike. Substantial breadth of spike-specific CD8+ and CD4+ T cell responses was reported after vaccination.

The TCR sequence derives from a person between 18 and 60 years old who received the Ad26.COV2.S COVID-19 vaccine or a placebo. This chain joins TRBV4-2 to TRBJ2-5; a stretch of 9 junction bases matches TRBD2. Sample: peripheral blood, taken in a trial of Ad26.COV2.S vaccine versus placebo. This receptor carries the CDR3 CASSPILAGQETQYF. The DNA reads TGTGCCAGCAGCCCAATACTAGCGGGCCAAGAGACCCAGTACTTC.